This passage covers 18 T cell receptor beta chains from one sample sequenced in a study of STAT5B mutations in CD4+ large granular lymphocyte leukemia. Generated by immunoSEQ multiplex PCR, the TCRdb table keeps only in-frame clones and is missing some. This table holds around 30,000 clones, roughly 80% found once. Sequences were obtained from CD4+ T cells from blood buffy coats. These TCRs come from a human donor in good health.

CDR3 nucleotide sequence: TGTGCCAGCTGGGGACAGCCCATTCTTTCCTACGAGCAGTACTTC. Amino acid sequence: CASWGQPILSYEQYF. This sequence joins TRBV2 and TRBJ2-7, with TRBD1 matching 7 bases. The CDR3 runs to 15 residues. CDR1 and CDR2 from the germline V gene are SNHLY and FYNNEI. Trimming removed 8 bases from V and 1 base from J; junction bases left unmatched: 11.

This sequence joins TRBV28 and TRBJ1-1, with D maybe TRBD1 (5 bases). In germline, CDR1 is MDHEN, CDR2 SYDVKM. The CDR3 totals 11 residues. V was clipped by 3 bases and J by 7 bases, with 6 bases between them. CDR3 loop: CASSFRDEAFF. The CDR3 nucleotides read TGTGCCAGCAGTTTCAGGGATGAAGCTTTCTTT.

The chain recombines TRBV5-1 with TRBJ2-3; TRBD1 matches 7 bases. The ends lost 0 bases at V and 6 bases at J; junction bases unmatched: 7. This CDR3 has 15 amino acids. Looked up from germline, CDR1 is SGHRS and CDR2 is YFSETQ. CDR3 region: CASSLVGQDEDTQYF. CDR3 nucleotide sequence: TGCGCCAGCAGCTTGGTAGGACAGGACGAGGATACGCAGTATTTT.

The chain uses TRBV19 and TRBJ2-7; tentative D call: TRBD1 (6 bases). V was pared by 3 bases and J by 3 bases, with 12 bases between. The germline V gene has CDR1 LNHDA and CDR2 SQIVND (reference sequence). The CDR3 covers 14 residues. CDR3: CASSIRGGGYEQYF. CDR3 nucleotide sequence: TGTGCCAGTAGTATCAGGGGCGGCGGCTACGAGCAGTACTTC.

The rearrangement joins TRBV27 to TRBJ2-1, with a weak D call TRBD1 (6 bases). Trimming pared 7 bases from V and 4 bases from J, leaving 14 bases between. This CDR3 comprises 14 residues. Looked up from germline, CDR1 is MNHEY and CDR2 is SMNVEV (reference sequence). The CDR3 spells CASTRDTNYNEQFF. CDR3 sequence (DNA): TGTGCCAGCACCCGGGACACCAATTACAATGAGCAGTTCTTC.

This clone was recorded once. The chain recombines TRBV5-1 with TRBJ2-3, with 8 nucleotides matching TRBD2. CDR3 length: 15 residues. Germline loops: CDR1 SGHRS, CDR2 YFSETQ. The V and J ends lost 3 bases and 4 bases, in that order; junction bases with no gene match: 7. The CDR3 nucleotides are TGCGCCAGCAGCTCGACGGGGGGGCCTGCAGATACGCAGTATTTT. It translates to CASSSTGGPADTQYF.

This clone was observed a handful of times. The chain links TRBV11-1 to TRBJ2-2; no definite D call. Trimming shortened V by 1 base and J by 3 bases, and 3 bases separated the two germline ends. This CDR3 comprises 13 residues. The germline CDR1 and CDR2 sequences are SGHAT and FQDESV (reference sequence). The CDR3 sequence is CASSLVDTGELFF. CDR3 DNA: TGTGCCAGCAGCTTAGTTGACACCGGGGAGCTGTTTTTT.

This sequence joins TRBV11-3 and TRBJ1-2, with 12 bases matching TRBD1. Unmatched junction bases numbered 7, after V lost 2 bases and J lost 12 bases. Germline CDR1 SGHNT, CDR2 YENEEA. This CDR3 has 14 amino acids. In nucleotides, the CDR3 is TGTGCCAGCAGCTTATTGGCGGGACAGGGGGCTAACACCTTC. This codes for CASSLLAGQGANTF.

The V and J genes are TRBV18 and TRBJ2-4; D is possibly TRBD2 (5 bases). V was trimmed by 3 bases and J by 6 bases, leaving 15 bases between them. CDR1 is KGHSH and CDR2 is LQKENI in the germline V gene. There are 15 residues in the CDR3. In DNA form, the CDR3 reads TGTGCCAGCTCACCGGCACCCTACGAGGGAAACATTCAGTACTTC. Translating it yields CASSPAPYEGNIQYF.

J is TRBJ1-2 and V is TRBV2, with no clear D. The CDR3 spans 12 residues. Germline V gene data show CDR1 as SNHLY and CDR2 as FYNNEI. Between the trimmed V and J ends, which lost 8 bases and 4 bases, there was a span of 11 bases. This chain's CDR3 is CASAWEGYGYTF. The CDR3 coding sequence is TGTGCCAGCGCCTGGGAGGGCTATGGCTACACCTTC.

This rearrangement joins TRBV28 to TRBJ2-6; D unresolved. V lost 8 bases to trimming and J lost 0 bases, with 8 bases between them. Germline loops: CDR1 MDHEN, CDR2 SYDVKM. The CDR3 extends over 14 amino acids. The CDR3 reads CASRDNSGANVLTF. The CDR3 DNA follows: TGTGCCAGCCGCGACAACTCTGGGGCCAACGTCCTGACTTTC. Full variable domain (rest looked up from reference TRBV28 and TRBJ2-6): DVKVTQSSRYLVKRTGEKVFLECVQDMDHENMFWYRQDPGLGLRLIYFSYDVKMKEKGDIPEGYSVSREKKERFSLILESASTNQTSMYLCASRDNSGANVLTFGAGSRLTVL.

V usage is TRBV10-1 and J usage is TRBJ1-1, with TRBD1 as a possible D gene (5 bases). Germline loops: CDR1 WNHNN, CDR2 SYGVQD (reference sequence). The CDR3 contains 14 residues. V lost 0 bases and J 11 bases, leaving 16 bases between the germline ends. DNA for the CDR3: TGCGCCAGCAGTGAGTCCGGGACGGGGACTAAGGCTTTCTTT. Translated, it gives CASSESGTGTKAFF.

The chain has TRBV19 and TRBJ2-7; 8 nucleotides align to TRBD1. Trimming cost V 7 bases and J 0 bases; bases outside gene matches: 5. The CDR3 length is 14 residues. Looked up from germline, CDR1 is LNHDA and CDR2 is SQIVND (reference sequence). This chain's CDR3 is CASKRQGTSYEQYF. CDR3 nucleotide sequence: TGTGCCAGTAAGAGACAGGGGACCTCCTACGAGCAGTACTTC.

This clone was observed a handful of times. The CDR3 sequence is CAWSAGSNYGYTF. The CDR3 DNA sequence: TGTGCCTGGAGTGCCGGGAGCAACTATGGCTACACCTTC. The chain links TRBV30 to TRBJ1-2; D call uncertain. Trimming took off 1 base at V and 2 bases at J, with 8 bases between the two ends. Per germline, CDR1 GTSNPN and CDR2 SVGIG (reference sequence). The CDR3 runs to 13 residues.

The rearrangement links TRBV18 to TRBJ2-7, with 9 bases identical to TRBD1. In germline, CDR1 is KGHSH, CDR2 LQKENI. This CDR3 is built from 12 residues. The V gene end was trimmed by 3 bases and the J gene end by 13 bases; junction bases not matched to a gene: 7. The DNA of the CDR3 is TGTGCCAGCTCACCGGGACAGGGAAAGGGCTACTTC. Its translation: CASSPGQGKGYF.

In this sample, this clone turned up a few times. This chain uses TRBV9 with TRBJ1-1, with TRBD1 as a possible D gene (6 bases). V was cut by 0 bases and J by 0 bases, with 9 bases left in between. Germline V gene data show CDR1 as SGDLS and CDR2 as YYNGEE. CDR3 length: 15 residues. The CDR3 loop is CASSVEGGMNTEAFF. The CDR3 DNA is TGTGCCAGCAGCGTAGAAGGGGGGATGAACACTGAAGCTTTCTTT.

J is TRBJ2-5 and V is TRBV5-4; D is possibly TRBD2 (6 bases). The CDR3 contains 14 residues. From germline, CDR1 is SGHNT and CDR2 YYREEE (reference sequence). V lost 2 bases to trimming and J lost 2 bases, with 10 bases between them. For the CDR3, the DNA is TGTGCCAGCAGCTTTCAGACTAGACAAGAGACCCAGTACTTC. Translated, it gives CASSFQTRQETQYF. Full variable domain (missing parts from reference TRBV5-4 and TRBJ2-5): ETGVTQSPTHLIKTRGQQVTLRCSSQSGHNTVSWYQQALGQGPQFIFQYYREEENGRGNFPPRFSGLQFPNYSSELNVNALELDDSALYLCASSFQTRQETQYFGPGTRLLVL.

V usage is TRBV27 and J usage is TRBJ1-2; 7 nucleotides match TRBD1. Germline CDR1 is MNHEY and CDR2 is SMNVEV (reference sequence). The V segment lost 5 bases and the J segment 7 bases; nucleotides outside the gene matches: 10. The CDR3 loop spans 14 amino acids. The CDR3 DNA follows: TGTGCCAGCAGTCTGGACAGGAACCGCCTTGGCTACACCTTC. This encodes CASSLDRNRLGYTF.